This T cell receptor beta chain was identified during a study of T cell responses to AZD1222 COVID-19 vaccine. Study-wide results and caveats: As reported, nearly half of all spike-specific TCRs target variant regions that are unmutated.

Assay used: immunoSEQ multiplex PCR; TCRdb lists only in-frame clones, some missing. This table holds some 130,000 clones, 80% to 90% found once. A remark on this clone: Its antigen is undetermined.

CDR3 length: 15 amino acids. Germline V CDR1 and CDR2: SGDLS, YYNGEE. The V and J ends lost 3 bases and 4 bases respectively, with 14 bases between them. J is TRBJ2-1 and V is TRBV9; weak D call: TRBD2 (6 bases). This TCR came from an adult in good health. Here the sequenced sample was peripheral blood, taken on day 0 of AZD1222 vaccination. Here the CDR3 DNA reads TGTGCCAGCAGCGCGAAGGAGCGGGCTTACAATGAGCAGTTCTTC. Protein sequence: CASSAKERAYNEQFF. Based on the CDR3 plus reference TRBV9 and TRBJ2-1, the full variable domain is DSGVTQTPKHLITATGQRVTLRCSPRSGDLSVYWYQQSLDQGLQFLIQYYNGEERAKGNILERFSAQQFPDLHSELNLSSLELGDSALYFCASSAKERAYNEQFFGPGTRLTVL.